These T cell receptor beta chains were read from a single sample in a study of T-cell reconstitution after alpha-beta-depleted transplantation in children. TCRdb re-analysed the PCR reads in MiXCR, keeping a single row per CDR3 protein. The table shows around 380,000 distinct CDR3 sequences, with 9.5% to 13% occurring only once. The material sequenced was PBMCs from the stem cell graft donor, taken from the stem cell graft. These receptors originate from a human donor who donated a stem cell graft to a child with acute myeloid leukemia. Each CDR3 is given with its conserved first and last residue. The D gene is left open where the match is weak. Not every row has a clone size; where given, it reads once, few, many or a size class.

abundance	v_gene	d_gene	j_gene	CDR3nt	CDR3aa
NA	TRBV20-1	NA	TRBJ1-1	TGCAGTGCTAGTCGTCCTGAAGCTTTCTTT	CSASRPEAFF
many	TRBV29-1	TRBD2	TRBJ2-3	TGCAGCGTTGAAGTCCTAGCGGGAGTGACAGATACGCAGTATTTT	CSVEVLAGVTDTQYF
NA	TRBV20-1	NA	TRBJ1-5	TGCAGTGCCGAAGAAGGGAGAACGGGTTGGTCCCAGCATTTT	CSAEEGRTGWSQHF
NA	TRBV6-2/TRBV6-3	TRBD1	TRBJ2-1	TGTGCCAGCAGTTACCCAGAGAAGGGGGCCGGTGAGCAGTTCTTC	CASSYPEKGAGEQFF
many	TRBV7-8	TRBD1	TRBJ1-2	TGTGCCAGCAGCTCCGACAGGGGGCGCGACTATGGCTACACCTTC	CASSSDRGRDYGYTF
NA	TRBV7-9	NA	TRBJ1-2	TGTGCCAGCAGCTTAGACGGGGGTGGCTACACCTTC	CASSLDGGGYTF
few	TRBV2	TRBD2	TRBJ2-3	TGTGCCAGCACCCGACCAGGGCTAGCGGGAGGGTTCAGCACAGATACGCAGTATTTT	CASTRPGLAGGFSTDTQYF
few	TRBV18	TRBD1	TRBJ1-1	TGTGCCAGCTCTGGGACAGGCGTGAACACTGAAGCTTTCTTT	CASSGTGVNTEAFF
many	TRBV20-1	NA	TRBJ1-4	TGCAGTGCTAGAGATTCAGGGCAGAATGAAAAACTGTTTTTT	CSARDSGQNEKLFF
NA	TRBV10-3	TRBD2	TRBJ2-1	TGTGCCATCAGTGAGGGACTAGCGGGGGCGTATGAGCAGTTCTTC	CAISEGLAGAYEQFF
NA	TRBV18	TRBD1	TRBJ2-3	TGTGCCAGCTCACCCAGGGGGCAAGATACGCAGTATTTT	CASSPRGQDTQYF
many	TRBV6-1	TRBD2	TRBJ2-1	TGTGCCAGCAGCGAAGGACTAGCGGTGGTCGATGAGCAGTTCTTC	CASSEGLAVVDEQFF
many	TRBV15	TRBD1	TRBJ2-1	TGTGCCACCAGCAGAAAGGGGGCGGATGAGCAGTTCTTC	CATSRKGADEQFF
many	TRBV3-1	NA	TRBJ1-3	TGTGCCAGCAGCCAAGGGGGGACTGAGGCTGGAAACACCATATATTTT	CASSQGGTEAGNTIYF
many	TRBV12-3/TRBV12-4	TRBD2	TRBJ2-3	TGTGCCAGCAGTTTATCCATGACTAGCGGGAGAAGGGATACGCAGTATTTT	CASSLSMTSGRRDTQYF
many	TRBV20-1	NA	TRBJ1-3	TGCAGTACGACCCCGAGAGATCGCTCTGGAAACACCATATATTTT	CSTTPRDRSGNTIYF
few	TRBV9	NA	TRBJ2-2	TGTGCCAGCAGCCTGCCCCGACATGGGGCGAACACCGGGGAGCTGTTTTTT	CASSLPRHGANTGELFF
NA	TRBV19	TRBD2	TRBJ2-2	TGTGCCAGTAGTATAAGACTAGCGGGGGGCCTGAACACCGGGGAGCTGTTTTTT	CASSIRLAGGLNTGELFF
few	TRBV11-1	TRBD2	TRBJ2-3	TGTGCCAGCAGCAGCGGTCGGGGGGAGGCAGATACGCAGTATTTT	CASSSGRGEADTQYF
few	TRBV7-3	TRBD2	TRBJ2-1	TGTGCCAGCAGGGGTCTAGCGGGCGACAATGAGCAGTTCTTC	CASRGLAGDNEQFF
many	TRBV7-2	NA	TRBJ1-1	TGTGCCAGCAGCGCCGGACCGAACACTGAAGCTTTCTTT	CASSAGPNTEAFF
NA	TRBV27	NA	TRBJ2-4	TGTGCCAGCAGTTTAGGGGTACTAGCCAAAAACATTCAGTACTTC	CASSLGVLAKNIQYF
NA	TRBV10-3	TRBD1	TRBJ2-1	TGTGCCATCGGTGGACAGGGATACAATGAGCAGTTCTTC	CAIGGQGYNEQFF
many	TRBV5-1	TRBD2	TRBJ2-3	TGTGCCAGCAGCTTGGGACTAGCGGGAGGCACAGATACGCAGTATTTT	CASSLGLAGGTDTQYF